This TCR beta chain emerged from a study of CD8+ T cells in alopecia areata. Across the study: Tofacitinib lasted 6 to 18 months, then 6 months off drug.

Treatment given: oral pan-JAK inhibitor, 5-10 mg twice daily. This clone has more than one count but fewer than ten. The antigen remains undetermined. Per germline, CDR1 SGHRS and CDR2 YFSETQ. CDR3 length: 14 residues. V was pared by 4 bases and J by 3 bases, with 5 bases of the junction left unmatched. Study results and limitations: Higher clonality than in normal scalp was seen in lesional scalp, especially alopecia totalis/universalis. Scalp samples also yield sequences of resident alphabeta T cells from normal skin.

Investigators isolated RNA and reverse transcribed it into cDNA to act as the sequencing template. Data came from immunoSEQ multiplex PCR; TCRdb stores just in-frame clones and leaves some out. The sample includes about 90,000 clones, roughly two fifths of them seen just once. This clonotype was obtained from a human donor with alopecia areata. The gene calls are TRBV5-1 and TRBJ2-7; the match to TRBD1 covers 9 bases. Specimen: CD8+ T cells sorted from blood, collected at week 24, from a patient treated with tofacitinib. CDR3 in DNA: TGCGCCAGCAGCGGGACGGGACAGGGCTACGAGCAGTACTTC. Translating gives CASSGTGQGYEQYF.